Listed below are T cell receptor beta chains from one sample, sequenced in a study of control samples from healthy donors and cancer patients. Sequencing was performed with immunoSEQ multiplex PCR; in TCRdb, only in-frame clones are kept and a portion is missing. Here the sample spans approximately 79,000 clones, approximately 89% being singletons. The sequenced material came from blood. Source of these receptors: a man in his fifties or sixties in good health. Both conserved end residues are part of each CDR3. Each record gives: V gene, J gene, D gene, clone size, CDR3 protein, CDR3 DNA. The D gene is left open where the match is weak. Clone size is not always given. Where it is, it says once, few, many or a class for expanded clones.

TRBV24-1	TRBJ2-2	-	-	CATSDLTADVETGELFF	TGTGCCACCAGTGATTTAACAGCCGACGTTGAGACCGGGGAGCTGTTTTTT
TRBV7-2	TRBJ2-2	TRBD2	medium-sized	CASSSTSGGTTGELFF	TGTGCCAGCAGCTCAACTAGCGGGGGCACCACCGGGGAGCTGTTTTTT
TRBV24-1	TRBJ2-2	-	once	CATSDLGYLDTGELFF	TGTGCCACCAGTGATTTAGGCTACCTAGACACCGGGGAGCTGTTTTTT
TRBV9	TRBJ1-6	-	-	CASSSLVGSYNSPLHF	TGTGCCAGCAGTTCCCTCGTGGGCTCCTATAATTCACCCCTCCACTTT
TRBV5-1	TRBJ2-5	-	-	CASSPEPGKQETQYF	TGCGCCAGCAGCCCAGAACCGGGAAAACAAGAGACCCAGTACTTC
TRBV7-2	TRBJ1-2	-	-	CASSSDLRGYGYTF	TGTGCCAGCAGCTCGGACCTCCGAGGCTATGGCTACACCTTC
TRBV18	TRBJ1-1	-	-	CASSPLPGDLTEAFF	TGTGCCAGCTCACCCCTCCCGGGGGATCTCACTGAAGCTTTCTTT
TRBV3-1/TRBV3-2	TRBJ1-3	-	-	CASSQVYRASGNTIYF	TGTGCCAGCAGCCAAGTTTATAGAGCTAGTGGAAACACCATATATTTT
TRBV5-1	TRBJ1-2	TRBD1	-	CASSLDGRQGYGYTF	TGCGCCAGCAGCTTGGATGGAAGACAGGGCTATGGCTACACCTTC
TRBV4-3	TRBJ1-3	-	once	CASSQGGSSLPGNTIYF	TGCGCCAGCAGCCAAGGTGGATCTTCACTGCCCGGAAACACCATATATTTT
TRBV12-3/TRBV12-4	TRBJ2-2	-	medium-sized	CASSLSGAGELFF	TGTGCCAGCAGTTTATCGGGGGCCGGGGAGCTGTTTTTT
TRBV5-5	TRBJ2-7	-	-	CASSPLQGYEQYF	TGTGCCAGCAGCCCTTTACAAGGCTACGAGCAGTACTTC
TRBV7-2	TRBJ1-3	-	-	CASSLSGAATIYF	TGTGCCAGCAGCTTATCAGGGGCGGCCACCATATATTTT
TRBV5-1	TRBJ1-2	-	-	CASSFGRRTNGYTF	TGCGCCAGCAGCTTCGGGAGACGGACAAATGGCTACACCTTC
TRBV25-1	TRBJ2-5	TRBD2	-	CASSWGGDETQYF	TGTGCCAGCAGTTGGGGAGGGGACGAGACCCAGTACTTC
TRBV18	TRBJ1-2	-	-	CASSPPGGSSFYGYTF	TGTGCCAGCTCACCCCCGGGGGGCAGTTCCTTTTATGGCTACACCTTC
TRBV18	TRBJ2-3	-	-	CASSPQQGEGDTQYF	TGTGCCAGCTCACCGCAACAGGGGGAGGGAGATACGCAGTATTTT
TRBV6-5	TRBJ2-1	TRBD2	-	CASSYSSTSGENEQFF	TGTGCCAGCAGTTACTCGTCGACTAGCGGGGAGAATGAGCAGTTCTTC
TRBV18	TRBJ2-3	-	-	CASSPNSPALGLDTQYF	TGTGCCAGCTCCCCGAACTCCCCGGCTCTGGGTTTGGATACGCAGTATTTT
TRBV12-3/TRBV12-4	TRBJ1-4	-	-	CASRWGASEKLFF	TGTGCCAGCAGGTGGGGGGCCAGTGAAAAACTGTTTTTT
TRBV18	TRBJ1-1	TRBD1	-	CASSPGQGEAFF	TGTGCCAGCTCACCGGGACAGGGTGAAGCTTTCTTT
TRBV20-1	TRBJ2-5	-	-	CSAEVGETQYF	TGCAGTGCTGAAGTTGGGGAGACCCAGTACTTC
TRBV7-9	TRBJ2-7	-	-	CASSTHAGRYYEQYF	TGTGCCAGCAGCACCCACGCAGGCAGATACTACGAGCAGTACTTC
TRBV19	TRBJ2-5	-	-	CASSFPAGARETQYF	TGTGCCAGTAGTTTCCCAGCAGGGGCGAGGGAGACCCAGTACTTC
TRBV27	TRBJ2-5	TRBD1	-	CASSLGQGGLQETQYF	TGTGCCAGCAGTTTAGGACAGGGGGGGCTTCAAGAGACCCAGTACTTC
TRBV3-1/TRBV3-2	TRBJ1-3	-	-	CASSQEGYGNTIYF	TGTGCCAGCAGCCAAGAGGGGTACGGAAACACCATATATTTT
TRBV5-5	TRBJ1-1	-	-	CASSLRARENTEAFF	TGTGCCAGCAGCTTGAGGGCCAGGGAGAACACTGAAGCTTTCTTT
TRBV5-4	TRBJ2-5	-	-	CASSPPRGETQYF	TGTGCCAGCAGCCCCCCGCGGGGAGAGACCCAGTACTTC
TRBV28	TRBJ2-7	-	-	CASSFFRQWAYEQYF	TGTGCCAGCAGTTTCTTTCGACAGTGGGCCTACGAGCAGTACTTC
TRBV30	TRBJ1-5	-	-	CAWSVGLRILRAAEGNQPQHF	TGTGCCTGGAGTGTAGGGTTGAGAATTTTGAGGGCCGCGGAGGGCAATCAGCCCCAGCATTTT
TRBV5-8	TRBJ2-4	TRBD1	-	CASSKGQGSYIQYF	TGTGCCAGCAGCAAAGGACAGGGGTCGTACATTCAGTACTTC
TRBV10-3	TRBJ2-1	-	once	CAISERGGDRYNEQFF	TGTGCCATCAGTGAGAGAGGGGGTGACCGATACAATGAGCAGTTCTTC
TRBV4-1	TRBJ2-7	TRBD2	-	CASSQGLLAGGPYEQYF	TGCGCCAGCAGCCAAGGCCTCCTAGCGGGGGGGCCCTACGAGCAGTACTTC
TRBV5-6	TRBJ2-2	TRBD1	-	CASSPRQGTGELFF	TGTGCCAGCAGCCCCAGACAGGGCACCGGGGAGCTGTTTTTT
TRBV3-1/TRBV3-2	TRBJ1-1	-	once	CASSFRGTNTEAFF	TGTGCCAGCAGCTTTCGGGGGACGAACACTGAAGCTTTCTTT
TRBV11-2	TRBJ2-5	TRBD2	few	CASSQRAGGWYQETQYF	TGTGCCAGCAGCCAAAGAGCGGGGGGGTGGTACCAAGAGACCCAGTACTTC
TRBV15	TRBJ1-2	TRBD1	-	CATSSQTGWYGYTF	TGTGCCACCAGCTCCCAGACAGGGTGGTATGGCTACACCTTC
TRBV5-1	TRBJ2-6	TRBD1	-	CASTTDRGLGANVLTF	TGCGCCAGTACGACGGACAGGGGGCTTGGGGCCAACGTCCTGACTTTC
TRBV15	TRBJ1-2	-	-	CATSPQGTYGYTF	TGTGCCACCAGCCCTCAGGGAACCTATGGCTACACCTTC
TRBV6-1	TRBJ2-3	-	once	CASSDRGSTDTQYF	TGTGCCAGCAGTGACAGGGGCAGCACAGATACGCAGTATTTT
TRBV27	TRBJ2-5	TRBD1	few	CASSRDSRYQETQYF	TGTGCCAGCAGTCGGGACAGTCGTTACCAAGAGACCCAGTACTTC
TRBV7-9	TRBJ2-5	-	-	CASSYLGVETQYF	TGTGCCAGCAGCTATCTGGGCGTGGAGACCCAGTACTTC
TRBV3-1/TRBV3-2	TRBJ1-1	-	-	CASSALGSEAFF	TGTGCCAGCAGCGCGTTGGGGTCTGAAGCTTTCTTT
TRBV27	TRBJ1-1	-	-	CASSSIVGTEAFF	TGTGCCAGCAGTTCCATAGTGGGCACTGAAGCTTTCTTT
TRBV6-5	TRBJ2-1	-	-	CASRPGGPSEQFF	TGTGCCAGCAGGCCTGGGGGGCCATCTGAGCAGTTCTTC